These 6 T cell receptor beta chains came from one sample sequenced in a study of T cell responses to AZD1222 COVID-19 vaccine (dated by TCRdb to about 2021). The sample's time point, from its label and the paper: about 28 days (+/-7) after the second vaccine dose. The library was prepared using the immunoSEQ multiplex PCR assay. TCRdb carries this immuneACCESS record with in-frame sequences only. Its versions omit some clonotypes, under half of them owing to an unresolved V gene in the studies checked, with the rest unexplained. Counted in this sample were 90,000 to 100,000 clones; less than 85% of them appeared once. The ten largest clones take up over 12% of the sample. The sample here was peripheral blood, taken 28 days after the second AZD1222 dose. The receptors originated from an adult who received the AZD1222 COVID-19 vaccine.

This clone has more than one count but fewer than ten. The chain couples TRBV19 to TRBJ2-6; 8 nucleotides line up with TRBD1. CDR1 is LNHDA and CDR2 is SQIVND in the germline V gene (reference sequence). With V trimmed by 6 bases and J by 4 bases, 8 bases remained unmatched. The CDR3 covers 16 residues. CDR3 DNA sequence: TGTGCCAGTAGCAAGACAGGGGCTGCCGGGGCCAACGTCCTGACTTTC. As protein: CASSKTGAAGANVLTF.

The genes are TRBV5-8 and TRBJ1-1, with D possibly TRBD1 on 5 matching bases. Looked up from germline, CDR1 is SGHTS and CDR2 is YDEGEE. V lost 0 bases and J lost 5, with 11 bases in between. The CDR3 contains 14 residues. The CDR3 sequence is CASSLGQRGTEAFF. The CDR3 DNA follows: TGTGCCAGCAGCTTGGGACAGCGGGGAACTGAAGCTTTCTTT.

This chain joins TRBV19 and TRBJ1-2; maybe TRBD1 (5 bases). The V gene lost 3 bases and the J gene lost 4 bases, with 9 bases spanning the gap. The germline gives CDR1 LNHDA, CDR2 SQIVND (reference sequence). The CDR3 is 13 residues long. The chain's CDR3 is CASSIPGTYGYTF. The CDR3 bases are TGTGCCAGTAGTATCCCCGGGACCTATGGCTACACCTTC.

The chain couples TRBV4-1 to TRBJ2-3; 9 bases line up with TRBD1. CDR1 MGHRA and CDR2 YSYEKL come from the germline V gene. The CDR3 loop spans 17 amino acids. The V segment lost 3 bases and the J segment 3 bases; nucleotides outside the gene matches: 10. CDR3: CASSHLGQGLRTDTQYF. The CDR3 coding sequence is TGCGCCAGCAGCCATCTCGGACAGGGGTTGAGGACAGATACGCAGTATTTT.

The chain joins TRBV18 to TRBJ1-1, with unresolved D. CDR1 and CDR2 (germline): KGHSH, LQKENI. The CDR3 extends over 13 amino acids. The germline V and J ends were trimmed by 3 bases and 0 bases, with 5 bases remaining between them. The CDR3: CASSPELNTEAFF. The CDR3 DNA reads as TGTGCCAGCTCACCGGAGTTGAACACTGAAGCTTTCTTT.

The table lists this clone with a count of one. One end of the junction fails to match germline, which may point to a read error. This chain joins TRBV5-4 and TRBJ2-3, with TRBD1 matching over 8 bases. CDR1 is SGHNT, CDR2 YYREEE, per germline (reference sequence). The CDR3 loop spans 15 amino acids. The CDR3 loop reads CASTLKTGETDTQYF. The DNA of the CDR3 is TGTGCCAGCACCTTGAAGACAGGGGAGACAGATACGCAGTATTTT. Filled out from reference TRBV5-4 and TRBJ2-3, the complete variable domain reads ETGVTQSPTHLIKTRGQQVTLRCSSQSGHNTVSWYQQALGQGPQFIFQYYREEENGRGNFPPRFSGLQFPNYSSELNVNALELDDSALYLCASTLKTGETDTQYFGPGTRLTVL.